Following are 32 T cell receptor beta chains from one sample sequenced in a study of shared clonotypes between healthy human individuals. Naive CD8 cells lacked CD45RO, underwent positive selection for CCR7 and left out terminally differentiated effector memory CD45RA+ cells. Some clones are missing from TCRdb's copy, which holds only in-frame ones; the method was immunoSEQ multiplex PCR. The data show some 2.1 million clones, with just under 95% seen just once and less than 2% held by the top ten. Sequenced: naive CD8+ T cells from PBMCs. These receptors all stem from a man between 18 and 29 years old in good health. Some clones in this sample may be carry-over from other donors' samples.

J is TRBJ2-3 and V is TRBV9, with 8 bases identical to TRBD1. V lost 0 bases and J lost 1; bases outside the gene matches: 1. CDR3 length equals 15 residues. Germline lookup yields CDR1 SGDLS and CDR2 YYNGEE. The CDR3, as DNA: TGTGCCAGCAGCGTAGAGGACAGGGGCACAGATACGCAGTATTTT. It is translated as CASSVEDRGTDTQYF.

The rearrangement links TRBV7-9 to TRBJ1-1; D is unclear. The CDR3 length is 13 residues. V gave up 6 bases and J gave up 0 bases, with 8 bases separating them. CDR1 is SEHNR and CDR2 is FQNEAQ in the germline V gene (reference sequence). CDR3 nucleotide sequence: TGTGCCAGCAGAGCCTCCATGAACACTGAAGCTTTCTTT. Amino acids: CASRASMNTEAFF.

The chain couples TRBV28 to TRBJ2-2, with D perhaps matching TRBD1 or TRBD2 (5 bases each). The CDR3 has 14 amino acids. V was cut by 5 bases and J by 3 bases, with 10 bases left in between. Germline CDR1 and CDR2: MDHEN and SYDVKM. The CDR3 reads CASSRDPDTGELFF. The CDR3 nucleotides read TGTGCCAGCAGTAGGGACCCGGACACCGGGGAGCTGTTTTTT.

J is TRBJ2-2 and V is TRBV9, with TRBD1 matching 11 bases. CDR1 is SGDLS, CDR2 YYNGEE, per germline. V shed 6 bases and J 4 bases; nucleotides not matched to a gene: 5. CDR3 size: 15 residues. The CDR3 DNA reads TGTGCCAGCACGGAGGACAGGGGGCCCACCGGGGAGCTGTTTTTT. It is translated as CASTEDRGPTGELFF. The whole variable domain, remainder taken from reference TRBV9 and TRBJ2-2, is DSGVTQTPKHLITATGQRVTLRCSPRSGDLSVYWYQQSLDQGLQFLIQYYNGEERAKGNILERFSAQQFPDLHSELNLSSLELGDSALYFCASTEDRGPTGELFFGEGSRLTVL.

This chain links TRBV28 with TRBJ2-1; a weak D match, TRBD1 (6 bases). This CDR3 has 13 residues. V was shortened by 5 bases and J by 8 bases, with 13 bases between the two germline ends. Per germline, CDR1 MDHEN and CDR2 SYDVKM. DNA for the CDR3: TGTGCCAGCAGTATACTGGGGACACATGAGCAGTTCTTC. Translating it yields CASSILGTHEQFF.

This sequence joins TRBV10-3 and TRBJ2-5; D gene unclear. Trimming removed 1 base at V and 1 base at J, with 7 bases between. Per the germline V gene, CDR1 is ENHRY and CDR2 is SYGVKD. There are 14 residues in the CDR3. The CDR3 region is CAISEYPAQETQYF. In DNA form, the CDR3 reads TGTGCCATCAGTGAGTATCCAGCCCAAGAGACCCAGTACTTC.

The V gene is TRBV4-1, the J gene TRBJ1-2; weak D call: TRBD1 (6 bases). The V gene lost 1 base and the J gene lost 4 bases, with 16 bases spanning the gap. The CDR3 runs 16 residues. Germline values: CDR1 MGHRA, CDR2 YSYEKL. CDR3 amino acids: CASSQVGGPGRYGYTF. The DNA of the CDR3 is TGCGCCAGCAGCCAAGTTGGGGGCCCGGGCCGCTATGGCTACACCTTC.

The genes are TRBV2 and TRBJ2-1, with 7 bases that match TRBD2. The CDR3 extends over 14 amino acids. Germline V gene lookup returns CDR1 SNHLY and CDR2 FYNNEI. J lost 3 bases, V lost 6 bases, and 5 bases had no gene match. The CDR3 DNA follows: TGTGCCAGCAGATACAGCGGGGACTACAATGAGCAGTTCTTC. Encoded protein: CASRYSGDYNEQFF.

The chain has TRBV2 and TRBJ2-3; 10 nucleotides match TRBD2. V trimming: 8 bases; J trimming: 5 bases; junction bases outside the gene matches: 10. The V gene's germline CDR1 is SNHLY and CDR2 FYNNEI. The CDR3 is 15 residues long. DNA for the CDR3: TGTGCCAGCGATAGCGGGAGGTACAGGAAAGATACGCAGTATTTT. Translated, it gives CASDSGRYRKDTQYF.

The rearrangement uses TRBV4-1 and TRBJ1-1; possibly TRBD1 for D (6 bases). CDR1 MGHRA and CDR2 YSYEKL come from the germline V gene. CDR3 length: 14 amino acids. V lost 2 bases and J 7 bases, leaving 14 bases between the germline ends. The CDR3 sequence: CASSQLDSLLEAFF. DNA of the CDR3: TGCGCCAGCAGCCAACTGGACAGCCTCCTTGAAGCTTTCTTT.

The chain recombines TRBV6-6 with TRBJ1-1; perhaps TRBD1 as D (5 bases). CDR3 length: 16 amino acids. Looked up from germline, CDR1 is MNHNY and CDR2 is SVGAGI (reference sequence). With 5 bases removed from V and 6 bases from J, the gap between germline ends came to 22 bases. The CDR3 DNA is TGTGCCAGCAGTCCCCTAGTGCAGGGAAGGGTCTCTGAAGCTTTCTTT. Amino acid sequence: CASSPLVQGRVSEAFF.

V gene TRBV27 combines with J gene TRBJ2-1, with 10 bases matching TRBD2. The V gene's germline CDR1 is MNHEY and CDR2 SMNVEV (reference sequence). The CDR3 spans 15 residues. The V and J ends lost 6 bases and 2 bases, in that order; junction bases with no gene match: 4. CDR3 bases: TGTGCCAGCAGGGCTAGCGGGAGCCCCTACAATGAGCAGTTCTTC. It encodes CASRASGSPYNEQFF.

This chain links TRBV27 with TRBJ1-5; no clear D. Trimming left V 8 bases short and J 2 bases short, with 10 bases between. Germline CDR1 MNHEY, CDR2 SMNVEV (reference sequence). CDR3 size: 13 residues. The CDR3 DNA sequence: TGTGCCAGCGACGGCGCGGGCAATCAGCCCCAGCATTTT. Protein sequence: CASDGAGNQPQHF.

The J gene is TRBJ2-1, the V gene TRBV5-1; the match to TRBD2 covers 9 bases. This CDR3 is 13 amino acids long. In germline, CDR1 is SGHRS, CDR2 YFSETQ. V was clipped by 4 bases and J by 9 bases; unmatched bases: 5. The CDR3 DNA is TGCGCCAGCAGCGGGCTAGCGGGGAGTGAGCAGTTCTTC. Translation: CASSGLAGSEQFF.

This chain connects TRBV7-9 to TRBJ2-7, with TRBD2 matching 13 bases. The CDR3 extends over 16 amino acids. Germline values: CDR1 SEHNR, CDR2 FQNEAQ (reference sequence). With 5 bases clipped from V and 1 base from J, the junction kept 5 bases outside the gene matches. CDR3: CASSPRLAGGSYEQYF. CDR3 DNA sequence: TGTGCCAGCAGCCCCCGACTAGCGGGAGGATCCTACGAGCAGTACTTC.

In nucleotides, the CDR3 is TGTGCCAGCTCACCACCCCCCGGACTCGACACTGAAGCTTTCTTT. It encodes CASSPPPGLDTEAFF. V and J are TRBV18 and TRBJ1-1; D gene uncertain. Trimming took off 0 bases at V and 3 bases at J, with 11 bases between the two ends. The length of the CDR3 is 15 residues. Germline CDR1 KGHSH, CDR2 LQKENI.

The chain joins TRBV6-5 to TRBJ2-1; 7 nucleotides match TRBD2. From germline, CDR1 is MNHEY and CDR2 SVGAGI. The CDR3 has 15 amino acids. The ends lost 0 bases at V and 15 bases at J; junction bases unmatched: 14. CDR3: CASSYSIYPTSVPFF. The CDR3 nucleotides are TGTGCCAGCAGTTACTCGATTTATCCCACTAGCGTTCCGTTCTTC.

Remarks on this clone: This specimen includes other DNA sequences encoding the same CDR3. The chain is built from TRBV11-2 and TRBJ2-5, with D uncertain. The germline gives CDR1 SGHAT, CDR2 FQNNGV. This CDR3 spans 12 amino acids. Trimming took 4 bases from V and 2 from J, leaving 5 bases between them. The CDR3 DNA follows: TGTGCCAGCAGCTCACTGCAAGAGACCCAGTACTTC. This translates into CASSSLQETQYF.

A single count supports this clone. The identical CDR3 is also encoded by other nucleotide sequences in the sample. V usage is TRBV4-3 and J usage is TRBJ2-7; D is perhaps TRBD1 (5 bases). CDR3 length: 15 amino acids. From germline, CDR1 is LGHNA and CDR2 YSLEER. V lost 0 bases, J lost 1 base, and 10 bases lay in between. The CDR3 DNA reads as TGCGCCAGCAGCCAAGATGCCAGGGTATCCTACGAGCAGTACTTC. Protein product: CASSQDARVSYEQYF.

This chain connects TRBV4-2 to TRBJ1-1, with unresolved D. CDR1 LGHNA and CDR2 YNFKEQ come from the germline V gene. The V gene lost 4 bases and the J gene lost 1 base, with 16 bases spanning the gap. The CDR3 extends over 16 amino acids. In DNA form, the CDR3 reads TGTGCCAGCAGCCCTTACCCGACGGAAGCGAACACTGAAGCTTTCTTT. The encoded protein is CASSPYPTEANTEAFF.

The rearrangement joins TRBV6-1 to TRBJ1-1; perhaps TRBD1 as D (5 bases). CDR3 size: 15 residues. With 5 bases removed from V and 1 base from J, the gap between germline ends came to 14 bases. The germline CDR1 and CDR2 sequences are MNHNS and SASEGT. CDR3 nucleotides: TGTGCCAGCAGTCCAGGACCTGGGGCGAACACTGAAGCTTTCTTT. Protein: CASSPGPGANTEAFF.

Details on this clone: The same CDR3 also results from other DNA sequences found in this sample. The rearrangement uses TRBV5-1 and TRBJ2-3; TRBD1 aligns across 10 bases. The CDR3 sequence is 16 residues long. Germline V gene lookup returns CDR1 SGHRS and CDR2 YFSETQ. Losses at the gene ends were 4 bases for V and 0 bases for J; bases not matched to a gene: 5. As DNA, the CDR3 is TGCGCCAGCAGCCTCCAGGGACAGGGGAGCACAGATACGCAGTATTTT. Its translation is CASSLQGQGSTDTQYF.

The CDR3 DNA follows: TGTGCCAGCAGCATGGACAGGGGGCCTGGAAACACCATATATTTT. It yields the protein CASSMDRGPGNTIYF. The V and J genes are TRBV11-1 and TRBJ1-3; TRBD1 agrees at 11 bases. The V gene end was trimmed by 5 bases and the J gene end by 2 bases; junction bases not matched to a gene: 2. The CDR3 runs to 15 residues. Germline values: CDR1 SGHAT, CDR2 FQDESV (reference sequence).

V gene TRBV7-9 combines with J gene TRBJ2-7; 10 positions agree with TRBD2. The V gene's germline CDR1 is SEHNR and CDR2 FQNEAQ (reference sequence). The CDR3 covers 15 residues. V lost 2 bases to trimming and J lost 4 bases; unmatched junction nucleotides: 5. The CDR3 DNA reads TGTGCCAGCAGCTTAAGCGGGAGGGCCGGGTACGAGCAGTACTTC. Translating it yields CASSLSGRAGYEQYF.

In nucleotides, the CDR3 is TGTGCCAGCAGCACCGCGTCCCTAGCGTATTTAGAGAGTGAGACCCAGTACTTC. This sequence encodes CASSTASLAYLESETQYF. The genes are TRBV7-2 and TRBJ2-5, with D possibly matching TRBD2 (6 bases). From germline, CDR1 is SGHTA and CDR2 FQGNSA. Trimming removed 5 bases from V and 5 bases from J, with 27 bases in between. This CDR3 contains 18 residues.

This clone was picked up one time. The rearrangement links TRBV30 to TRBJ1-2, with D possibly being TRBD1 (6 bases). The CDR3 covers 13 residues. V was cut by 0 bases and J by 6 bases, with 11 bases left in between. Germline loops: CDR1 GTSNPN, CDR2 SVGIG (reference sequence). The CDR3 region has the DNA TGTGCCTGGAGTGTTACAGGGTTAGATGGCTACACCTTC. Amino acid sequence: CAWSVTGLDGYTF.

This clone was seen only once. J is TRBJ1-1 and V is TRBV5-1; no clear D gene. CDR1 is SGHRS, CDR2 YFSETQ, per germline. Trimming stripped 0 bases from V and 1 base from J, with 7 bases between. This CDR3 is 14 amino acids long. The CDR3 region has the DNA TGCGCCAGCAGCTTGGATGGTGGGAACACTGAAGCTTTCTTT. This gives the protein CASSLDGGNTEAFF. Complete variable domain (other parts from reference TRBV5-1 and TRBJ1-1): KAGVTQTPRYLIKTRGQQVTLSCSPISGHRSVSWYQQTPGQGLQFLFEYFSETQRNKGNFPGRFSGRQFSNSRSEMNVSTLELGDSALYLCASSLDGGNTEAFFGQGTRLTVV.

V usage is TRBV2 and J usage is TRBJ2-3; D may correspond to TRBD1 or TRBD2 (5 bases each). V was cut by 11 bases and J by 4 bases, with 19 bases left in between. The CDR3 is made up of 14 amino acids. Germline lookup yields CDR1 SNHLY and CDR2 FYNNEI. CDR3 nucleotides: TGTGCCTCAAGAGGGGCTGGGGTCGCAGATACGCAGTATTTT. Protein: CASRGAGVADTQYF.

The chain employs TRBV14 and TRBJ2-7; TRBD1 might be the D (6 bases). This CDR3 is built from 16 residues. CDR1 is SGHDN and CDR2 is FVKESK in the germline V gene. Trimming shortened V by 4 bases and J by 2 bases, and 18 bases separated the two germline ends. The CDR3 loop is CASSPGPRGATYEQYF. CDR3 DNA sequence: TGTGCCAGCAGCCCGGGACCCAGGGGCGCAACCTACGAGCAGTACTTC.

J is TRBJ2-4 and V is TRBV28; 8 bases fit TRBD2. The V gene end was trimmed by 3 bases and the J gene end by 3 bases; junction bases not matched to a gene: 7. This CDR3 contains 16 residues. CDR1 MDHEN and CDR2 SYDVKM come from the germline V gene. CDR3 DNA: TGTGCCAGCAGTTTCCCCGGGGGGGCGGTCAAAAACATTCAGTACTTC. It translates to CASSFPGGAVKNIQYF.

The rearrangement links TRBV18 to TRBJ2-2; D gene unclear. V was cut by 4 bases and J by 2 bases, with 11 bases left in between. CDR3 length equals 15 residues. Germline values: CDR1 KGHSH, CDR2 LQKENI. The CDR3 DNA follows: TGTGCCAGCTCACTCGGAGCCATAAACACCGGGGAGCTGTTTTTT. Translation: CASSLGAINTGELFF.

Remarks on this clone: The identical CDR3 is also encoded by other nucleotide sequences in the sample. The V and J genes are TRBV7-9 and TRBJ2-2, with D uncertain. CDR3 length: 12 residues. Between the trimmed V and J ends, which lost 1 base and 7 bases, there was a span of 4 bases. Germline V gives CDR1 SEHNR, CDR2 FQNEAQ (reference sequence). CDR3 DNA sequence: TGTGCCAGCAGCTTAGGGAACGGGGAGCTGTTTTTT. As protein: CASSLGNGELFF.